Given below is one TCR beta chain in context. Its antigen specificity is not known. No base-level quality is on record; no much larger clone is a single base apart. The sample originates from a study of T cell responses to AZD1222 COVID-19 vaccine (dated by TCRdb to the early 2020s). In the study overall: AZD1222 recipients whose second dose came at about 4 weeks and those whose second dose came at about 12 weeks were combined into one group, since spike-specific TCR depth and breadth did not differ between the two schedules. TCR sequencing was performed for more than 230 trial participants, of whom roughly 200 were given two doses of AZD1222 and around 25 were given two doses of MenACWY control vaccine. Enrollment into the trials was organized by age into subgroups of 18-55, 56-69 and 70-plus years, and those subgroups contained roughly 150, 30 and 60 TCR-sequenced participants, respectively. Broad study findings and their caveats: The 56-69-year group was small, and its depth increase did not reach significance, likely because of low power. After two AZD1222 doses, spike-specific TCR breadth and depth were significantly higher than at day 0 and than in MenACWY recipients. Nearly half of unique spike-specific TCRs reportedly recognized epitopes outside regions mutated in the B.1.351 and B.1.1.7 variants. Most participants were white British and females outnumbered males, and the authors suggested that clonal diversity may have been underestimated. Conclusions about previously exposed vaccinees are limited because only a handful of AZD1222 recipients were SARS-CoV-2 seropositive at baseline. Because no samples from the day 14 peak response were available, repertoires could be characterized only after the peak T cell response. The vaccine-associated CD4 TCRs covered the entire spike protein, and the dominant responses fell in regions 160-218 and 743-854.

The CDR3 regions of human TCRbeta chains were analyzed by immunosequencing. Under the source paper's analysis protocol: TCRs in the repertoires were compared against a reference library of SARS-CoV-2-specific TCRs that had been generated with the MIRA antigen-specificity platform. Breadth was defined as the fraction of unique TCRs that were SARS-CoV-2-associated, and depth was defined as the fraction of total T cells that were SARS-CoV-2-associated. Using the MIRA data, every spike-specific TCR was mapped to the spike region that the TCR reacted to and assigned to either a CD4 or a CD8 class. Log10-transformed breadth and depth values were compared by one-way ANOVA with Sidak's multiple comparisons tests. TCRdb stores this immuneACCESS table with in-frame sequences only. Part of the clones is absent; in the studies checked, under half of the shortfall reflects unresolved V genes, and no reason is known for the rest. V and J calls and clone size come straight from that table; D and trimming were deduced from the DNA. Recorded for this sample are around 84,000 clones; about 82% of them occurred a single time. The biggest ten clones account for roughly 8.7% of the sample.

Sample time point, as interpreted from the label and publication: baseline before first vaccination. Vaccinee samples were obtained from the UK trials COV001 and COV002, which included a single-blind randomized controlled phase 2/3 trial of AZD1222 (ChAdOx1 nCoV-19) in healthy adults. For TCRbeta chain sequencing, PBMC samples from trial participants were taken at day 0 and at day 28 after the second dose. The TCR was taken from an adult in good health. The input for sequencing was peripheral blood, taken on day 0 of AZD1222 vaccination.

The CDR3 reads CASSFGQGGPGNQPQHF. The sequence in DNA is TGTGCCAGTAGTTTTGGACAGGGAGGCCCCGGCAATCAGCCCCAGCATTTT. Recombination connected TRBV19 to TRBJ1-5; 8 junctional bases match TRBD1. For CDR1 and CDR2, the germline V gene (reference sequence) lists LNHDA and SQIVND. From the cysteine through the phenylalanine, the CDR3 covers 17 amino acids. The sequence is cut down to CDR3 DNA, 51 bases in frame from base 1. At the junction V is shortened by 5 bases and J by 2 bases; bases outside the gene matches: 11. With the portions outside the CDR3 filled from the reference TRBV19 and TRBJ1-5 genes, the complete variable region becomes DGGITQSPKYLFRKEGQNVTLSCEQNLNHDAMYWYRQDPGQGLRLIYYSQIVNDFQKGDIAEGYSVSREKKESFPLTVTSAQKNPTAFYLCASSFGQGGPGNQPQHFGDGTRLSIL.